Below, 22 T cell receptor beta chains from the same sample are listed, as sequenced in a study of cytomegalovirus exposure and HLA in healthy donors. A multiplex PCR was run with 60 Vbeta primers and 13 Jbeta primers. Produced via immunoSEQ multiplex PCR; TCRdb's table is partial and in-frame only. This sample has tens of thousands of clones, with around 75% found just once. The sample consisted of PBMCs. The receptor set was obtained from a woman in her thirties or forties in good health and CMV-seropositive.

The rearrangement links TRBV27 to TRBJ1-6; a weak D match, TRBD1 (5 bases). The CDR3 totals 17 residues. Trimming left V 4 bases short and J 0 bases short, with 13 bases between. Per the germline V gene, CDR1 is MNHEY and CDR2 is SMNVEV (reference sequence). CDR3 sequence (DNA): TGTGCCAGCAGTTCGGACATAAAGAGCTCCTATAATTCACCCCTCCACTTT. As protein: CASSSDIKSSYNSPLHF.

The V and J genes are TRBV28 and TRBJ1-5; maybe TRBD1 (5 bases). Germline V lookup: CDR1 MDHEN, CDR2 SYDVKM. V lost 2 bases and J lost 2, with 7 bases in between. The CDR3 length is 14 residues. The CDR3 nucleotides read TGTGCCAGCAGTTTACCGGGGGGCAATCAGCCCCAGCATTTT. This codes for CASSLPGGNQPQHF.

This clone was counted once. CDR3 bases: TGTGCCAGCAGTTCCCACTCTGAAGCTTTCTTT. Amino acids: CASSSHSEAFF. The V and J genes are TRBV6-5 and TRBJ1-1; D gene ambiguous. Germline V gene sequence: CDR1 MNHEY, CDR2 SVGAGI. The CDR3 covers 11 residues. V was clipped by 4 bases and J by 6 bases, with 6 bases between them.

The chain recombines TRBV6-5 with TRBJ2-1, with 9 bases lining up with TRBD1. Trimming at V came to 7 bases and at J to 7 bases, leaving 5 bases not matched to a gene. The CDR3 covers 13 residues. CDR1 is MNHEY and CDR2 is SVGAGI in the germline V gene. The chain's CDR3 is CASTSGTGNEQFF. The CDR3 DNA sequence: TGTGCCAGCACCTCTGGGACAGGGAATGAGCAGTTCTTC.

The chain has TRBV30 and TRBJ2-3; TRBD1 matches 8 bases. Unmatched junction bases numbered 5, after V lost 2 bases and J lost 1 base. This CDR3 region has 15 residues. Germline V lookup: CDR1 GTSNPN, CDR2 SVGIG (reference sequence). The CDR3 DNA reads TGTGCCTGGAGTACCCTGACAGGGGGCACAGATACGCAGTATTTT. Its protein is CAWSTLTGGTDTQYF.

This clone was picked up one time. The V gene is TRBV6-6, the J gene TRBJ2-3, with a weak D call TRBD1 (6 bases). Germline CDR1 reads MNHNY; CDR2 reads SVGAGI (reference sequence). The CDR3 is 16 residues long. V was pared by 5 bases and J by 0 bases, with 15 bases between. The CDR3 region is CASSPGTQTSTDTQYF. In DNA, the CDR3 is TGTGCCAGCAGTCCCGGGACACAAACTAGCACAGATACGCAGTATTTT.

The chain has TRBV28 and TRBJ1-3; D might be TRBD1 (5 bases). The CDR3 length is 15 residues. V lost 8 bases to trimming and J lost 2 bases, with 16 bases between them. Germline V gene data show CDR1 as MDHEN and CDR2 as SYDVKM. The CDR3 region is CASLTASDTGNTIYF. The CDR3 DNA is TGTGCCAGCCTGACCGCATCGGACACTGGAAACACCATATATTTT.

The CDR3 here is CASQATATYNEQFF. The DNA of the CDR3 is TGTGCCAGCCAGGCGACAGCAACCTACAATGAGCAGTTCTTC. The rearrangement links TRBV6-6 to TRBJ2-1; weak D call: TRBD1 (5 bases). Germline V gene lookup returns CDR1 MNHNY and CDR2 SVGAGI (reference sequence). The CDR3 has 14 amino acids. The V gene lost 8 bases and the J gene lost 2 bases, with 13 bases spanning the gap.

The chain links TRBV5-4 to TRBJ2-2; 13 nucleotides agree with TRBD2. V dropped 0 bases and J dropped 6; count of bases not matched to a gene: 2. The CDR3 runs to 16 residues. Germline assignment: CDR1 SGHNT and CDR2 YYREEE (reference sequence). CDR3 DNA sequence: TGTGCCAGCAGCTTGGCGGGACTAGCGGGGTCCGGGGAGCTGTTTTTT. It yields the protein CASSLAGLAGSGELFF.

The chain is built from TRBV18 and TRBJ2-7; 10 bases match TRBD1. In germline, CDR1 is KGHSH, CDR2 LQKENI. V trimming: 2 bases; J trimming: 3 bases; junction bases outside the gene matches: 7. The CDR3 totals 16 residues. The CDR3, as DNA: TGTGCCAGCTCACCAAAGGCGTGGGACAGGGGCTACGAGCAGTACTTC. Residues: CASSPKAWDRGYEQYF.

The chain carries TRBV9 and TRBJ2-1; 10 positions match TRBD2. The CDR3 has 15 residues. Germline CDR1 is SGDLS and CDR2 is YYNGEE. V gave up 0 bases and J gave up 7 bases; unmatched junction bases: 4. The CDR3 loop reads CASSVGDSGGNEQFF. CDR3 nucleotide sequence: TGTGCCAGCAGCGTAGGGGATAGCGGGGGGAATGAGCAGTTCTTC.

This clone was observed a few times. The chain is built from TRBV5-1 and TRBJ2-3; TRBD2 matches at 8 bases. J gave up 5 bases and V 3 bases, and 5 bases lay outside the gene matches. CDR1 SGHRS and CDR2 YFSETQ come from the germline V gene. The CDR3 has 14 residues. Here the CDR3 reads CASSSAGGLDTQYF. CDR3 nucleotides: TGCGCCAGCAGCTCTGCGGGGGGCCTAGATACGCAGTATTTT.

This clone has only a few counts. The gene calls are TRBV6-5 and TRBJ1-5; 7 positions agree with TRBD1. Germline V gene sequence: CDR1 MNHEY, CDR2 SVGAGI. The CDR3 covers 14 residues. J lost 6 bases, V lost 5 bases, and 7 bases had no gene match. CDR3 DNA: TGTGCCAGCAGTGTCGAGGGGGCGATTCAGCCCCAGCATTTT. Translation gives CASSVEGAIQPQHF.

CDR3 bases: TGTGCTAGTGGTTCTCAGGGGTTTGGGGGCACTGAAGCTTTCTTT. Protein product: CASGSQGFGGTEAFF. V and J are TRBV12-5 and TRBJ1-1; maybe TRBD1 (6 bases). The germline V and J ends were trimmed by 4 bases and 4 bases, with 16 bases remaining between them. Looked up from germline, CDR1 is LGHNT and CDR2 is FRNRAP. This CDR3 comprises 15 residues.

This clone has a handful of counts. The CDR3 DNA is TGCGCCAGCAGCCAAGATAGAGAGGTGCAGTACTTC. This sequence encodes CASSQDREVQYF. The chain is built from TRBV4-3 and TRBJ2-7, with D hard to call. Germline-derived CDR1 and CDR2 are LGHNA and YSLEER. CDR3 size: 12 residues. Trimming stripped 0 bases from V and 9 bases from J, with 9 bases between.

The chain joins TRBV7-9 to TRBJ1-2, with D possibly TRBD1 on 6 matching bases. V gave up 4 bases and J gave up 2 bases, with 11 bases separating them. The CDR3 has 14 residues. Germline V gene data show CDR1 as SEHNR and CDR2 as FQNEAQ (reference sequence). CDR3 nucleotide sequence: TGTGCCAGCAGCTCAGGGGCCGGGAACTATGGCTACACCTTC. As protein: CASSSGAGNYGYTF.

Note on this clone: The sample carries other DNA sequences with the same CDR3. The chain is built from TRBV5-1 and TRBJ1-5, with 8 bases lining up with TRBD1. Germline loops: CDR1 SGHRS, CDR2 YFSETQ. Losses at the gene ends were 3 bases for V and 4 bases for J; bases not matched to a gene: 6. The CDR3 is 15 residues long. The CDR3 region is CASSSDGQGNQPQHF. The CDR3 DNA sequence: TGCGCCAGCAGCTCGGACGGACAGGGTAATCAGCCCCAGCATTTT.

This chain joins TRBV5-1 and TRBJ2-2; unclear D gene. V lost 1 base to trimming and J lost 1 base, with 8 bases between them. The germline gives CDR1 SGHRS, CDR2 YFSETQ. CDR3 length: 15 amino acids. DNA of the CDR3: TGCGCCAGCAGCTTGTCGGCGGAGAACACCGGGGAGCTGTTTTTT. Translated, it gives CASSLSAENTGELFF. The variable domain in full, completed from reference TRBV5-1 and TRBJ2-2, reads KAGVTQTPRYLIKTRGQQVTLSCSPISGHRSVSWYQQTPGQGLQFLFEYFSETQRNKGNFPGRFSGRQFSNSRSEMNVSTLELGDSALYLCASSLSAENTGELFFGEGSRLTVL.

The count of this clone is one. The V call is TRBV6-5, the J call TRBJ2-7, with a weak D call TRBD2 (5 bases). The germline CDR1 and CDR2 sequences are MNHEY and SVGAGI. V shed 5 bases and J shed 5 bases, with 13 bases lying between them. The CDR3 length is 13 residues. The CDR3 nucleotides are TGTGCCAGCAGTAGGCTCGGGGAAAACGAGCAGTACTTC. Its translation: CASSRLGENEQYF.

This sequence joins TRBV7-8 and TRBJ1-1; a weak D match, TRBD1 (6 bases). V dropped 5 bases and J dropped 4 bases, with 14 bases sitting between them. Germline V CDR1 and CDR2: SGHVS, FQNEAQ. This CDR3 contains 14 residues. The DNA of the CDR3 is TGTGCCAGCAGCGAACTACAGGGCTCCACTGAAGCTTTCTTT. Protein product: CASSELQGSTEAFF. Together with reference TRBV7-8 and TRBJ1-1, the CDR3 gives the full variable domain: GAGVSQSPRYKVAKRGQDVALRCDPISGHVSLFWYQQALGQGPEFLTYFQNEAQLDKSGLPSDRFFAERPEGSVSTLKIQRTQQEDSAVYLCASSELQGSTEAFFGQGTRLTVV.

V and J are TRBV2 and TRBJ2-2; TRBD2 aligns across 7 bases. CDR3 length: 16 residues. With 6 bases clipped from V and 4 bases from J, the junction kept 11 bases outside the gene matches. CDR1 and CDR2 from the germline V gene are SNHLY and FYNNEI. CDR3 DNA: TGTGCCAGCAGCGGACTTGGCGGGGGTAGCACCGGGGAGCTGTTTTTT. It encodes CASSGLGGGSTGELFF.

The chain uses TRBV19 and TRBJ2-4, with TRBD1 as a possible D gene (6 bases). Trimming removed 5 bases from V and 0 bases from J, with 14 bases in between. The CDR3 length is 16 residues. Germline CDR1 is LNHDA and CDR2 is SQIVND (reference sequence). This CDR3 is CASSPRTAVAKNIQYF. CDR3 coding DNA: TGTGCCAGTAGTCCCAGGACAGCCGTAGCCAAAAACATTCAGTACTTC.